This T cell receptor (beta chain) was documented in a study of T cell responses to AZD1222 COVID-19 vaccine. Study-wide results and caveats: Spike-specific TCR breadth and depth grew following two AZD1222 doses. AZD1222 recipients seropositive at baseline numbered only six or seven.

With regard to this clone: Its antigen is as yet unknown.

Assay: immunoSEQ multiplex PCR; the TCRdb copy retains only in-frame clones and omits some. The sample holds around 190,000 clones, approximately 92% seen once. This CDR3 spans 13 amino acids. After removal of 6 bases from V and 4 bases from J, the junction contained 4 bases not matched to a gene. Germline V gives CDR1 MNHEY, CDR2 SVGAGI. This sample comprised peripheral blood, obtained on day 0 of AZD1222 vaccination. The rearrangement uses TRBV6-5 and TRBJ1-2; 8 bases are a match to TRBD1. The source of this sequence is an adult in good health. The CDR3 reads CASRDRDRYGYTF. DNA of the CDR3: TGTGCCAGCAGGGACAGGGACCGCTATGGCTACACCTTC.